The 15 T cell receptor beta chains below were found in one sample sequenced in a study of glioma-infiltrating T cells after dendritic cell vaccination. Generated by immunoSEQ multiplex PCR, the TCRdb table keeps only in-frame clones and is missing some. Of 80,000 to 100,000 clones listed, 70% to 80% are singletons. Sample: blood, taken before dendritic cell vaccination. Receptors originate from a human donor with glioblastoma.

The chain combines TRBV29-1 with TRBJ2-1; 9 bases agree with TRBD2. The CDR3 sequence is 16 residues long. Germline V gene lookup returns CDR1 SQVTM and CDR2 ANQGSEA. V shed 0 bases, J shed 4 bases, and the junction held 7 bases outside the gene matches. The CDR3 region has the DNA TGCAGCGTTGAAGATATCGGCGGGGGGGCTTACAATGAGCAGTTCTTC. Amino acids: CSVEDIGGGAYNEQFF.

The chain is built from TRBV9 and TRBJ2-1, with D possibly matching TRBD2 (6 bases). This CDR3 is built from 15 residues. Germline CDR1 reads SGDLS; CDR2 reads YYNGEE. With 0 bases removed from V and 6 bases from J, the gap between germline ends came to 13 bases. Here the CDR3 reads CASSVEGLSLNEQFF. The DNA for the CDR3 is TGTGCCAGCAGCGTAGAGGGACTCTCCCTCAATGAGCAGTTCTTC. Combining the CDR3 with reference TRBV9 and TRBJ2-1 gives the whole variable domain DSGVTQTPKHLITATGQRVTLRCSPRSGDLSVYWYQQSLDQGLQFLIQYYNGEERAKGNILERFSAQQFPDLHSELNLSSLELGDSALYFCASSVEGLSLNEQFFGPGTRLTVL.

The V and J genes are TRBV4-2 and TRBJ1-2, with 7 nucleotides matching TRBD1. This CDR3 is 16 amino acids long. The junction had 12 bases not matched to a gene; V was cut back by 0 bases and J by 8 bases. CDR1 and CDR2 (germline): LGHNA, YNFKEQ. CDR3 region: CASSQEGDRPLKGYTF. Written as DNA, the CDR3 is TGTGCCAGCAGCCAAGAAGGGGACAGACCGCTGAAGGGCTACACCTTC.

V usage is TRBV7-3 and J usage is TRBJ1-2; TRBD1 matches 7 bases. CDR3 length: 16 residues. From germline, CDR1 is SGHTA and CDR2 FQGTGA. Trimming removed 4 bases from V and 8 bases from J; junction bases left unmatched: 16. The CDR3 bases are TGTGCCAGCAGCTCAGGGGGGCCCCTGTCGAAGGGGGGCTACACCTTC. This encodes CASSSGGPLSKGGYTF.

This sequence joins TRBV5-1 and TRBJ2-3; the D gene is possibly TRBD2 (6 bases). Deletions cut 3 bases from V and 2 bases from J, with 16 bases between. The CDR3 extends over 16 amino acids. Germline V CDR1 and CDR2: SGHRS, YFSETQ. This chain's CDR3 is CASSYLEDYPTDTQYF. The CDR3 DNA is TGCGCCAGCAGCTACCTCGAGGACTACCCCACAGATACGCAGTATTTT.

The chain is built from TRBV28 and TRBJ1-1; D might be TRBD1 (6 bases). Trimming took off 3 bases at V and 4 bases at J, with 27 bases between the two ends. Germline values: CDR1 MDHEN, CDR2 SYDVKM. This CDR3 has 19 amino acids. The DNA of the CDR3 is TGTGCCAGCAGTTTCAGTCAGTTCGGGGGGCAGAGAGGTTTCACTGAAGCTTTCTTT. It is translated as CASSFSQFGGQRGFTEAFF.

This clone was observed many times. V and J are TRBV27 and TRBJ1-1; 7 bases align to TRBD1. Germline V gene lookup returns CDR1 MNHEY and CDR2 SMNVEV (reference sequence). The CDR3 length is 17 residues. Trimming removed 5 bases from V and 4 bases from J; junction bases left unmatched: 16. Here the CDR3 reads CASSGPTRGPVGTEAFF. CDR3 coding DNA: TGTGCCAGCAGTGGACCGACGAGGGGGCCCGTAGGCACTGAAGCTTTCTTT.

The chain carries TRBV30 and TRBJ2-3, with D tentatively TRBD2 (5 bases). The germline gives CDR1 GTSNPN, CDR2 SVGIG (reference sequence). Trimming cost V 1 base and J 5 bases, with 16 bases left between them. The CDR3 has 15 residues. The CDR3 region is CAWSGGSAGRDTQYF. In nucleotides, the CDR3 is TGTGCCTGGAGTGGGGGTTCGGCGGGCAGAGATACGCAGTATTTT.

The rearrangement joins TRBV30 to TRBJ1-5; D not certain. Trimming left V 3 bases short and J 4 bases short, with 10 bases between. In germline, CDR1 is GTSNPN, CDR2 SVGIG (reference sequence). CDR3 length: 13 residues. CDR3 protein: CAWSSAGNQPQHF. The CDR3 DNA follows: TGTGCCTGGAGCAGTGCGGGTAATCAGCCCCAGCATTTT.

A few counts support this clone. The rearrangement uses TRBV5-4 and TRBJ2-7; TRBD1 is a possible D gene (6 bases). Trimming left V 1 base short and J 5 bases short, with 13 bases between. CDR3 length: 14 amino acids. Germline V gives CDR1 SGHNT, CDR2 YYREEE (reference sequence). The CDR3 sequence: CASSLLGRGDEQYF. CDR3 nucleotides: TGTGCCAGCAGCTTGCTCGGCAGGGGCGACGAGCAGTACTTC.

The rearrangement joins TRBV4-2 to TRBJ2-4, with D tentatively TRBD1 or TRBD2 (6 bases each). The end of the DNA fits TRBJ2-7 better, so the J call may be wrong. CDR3 size: 14 residues. Per the germline V gene, CDR1 is LGHNA and CDR2 is YNFKEQ. This chain's CDR3 is CASSQAEGAYEQYF. CDR3 DNA: TGTGCCAGCAGCCAAGCGGAGGGGGCCTACGAGCAGTACTTC.

The chain has TRBV6-1 and TRBJ1-1; no definite D call. The germline V and J ends were trimmed by 8 bases and 10 bases, with 20 bases remaining between them. From germline, CDR1 is MNHNS and CDR2 SASEGT. The CDR3 runs to 13 residues. The CDR3 sequence is CASLVNGIGGAFF. The CDR3, as DNA: TGTGCCAGCCTCGTCAATGGGATTGGAGGAGCTTTCTTT.

This chain uses TRBV5-5 with TRBJ2-2; perhaps TRBD2 as D (5 bases). Looked up from germline, CDR1 is SGHKS and CDR2 is YYEKEE (reference sequence). This CDR3 comprises 15 residues. Trimming removed 0 bases at V and 6 bases at J, with 12 bases between. The CDR3 region has the DNA TGTGCCAGCAGCTTGGCCGGAAAGGACTCCGGGGAGCTGTTTTTT. The encoded protein is CASSLAGKDSGELFF.

In its sample, this clone was seen once. V usage is TRBV28 and J usage is TRBJ2-6; D gene unclear. Germline values: CDR1 MDHEN, CDR2 SYDVKM. The CDR3 runs to 17 residues. Trimming stripped 3 bases from V and 2 bases from J, with 14 bases between. CDR3 DNA sequence: TGTGCCAGCAGTTTTTATGGTATACGGGCTGGGGCCAACGTCCTGACTTTC. Protein sequence: CASSFYGIRAGANVLTF.

The rearrangement joins TRBV18 to TRBJ1-1; 11 bases are shared with TRBD1. This CDR3 comprises 15 residues. Germline lookup yields CDR1 KGHSH and CDR2 LQKENI. V was clipped by 4 bases and J by 3 bases; unmatched bases: 4. Here the CDR3 DNA reads TGTGCCAGCTCACTACCGGGACAGGGGGACACTGAAGCTTTCTTT. Translating gives CASSLPGQGDTEAFF.